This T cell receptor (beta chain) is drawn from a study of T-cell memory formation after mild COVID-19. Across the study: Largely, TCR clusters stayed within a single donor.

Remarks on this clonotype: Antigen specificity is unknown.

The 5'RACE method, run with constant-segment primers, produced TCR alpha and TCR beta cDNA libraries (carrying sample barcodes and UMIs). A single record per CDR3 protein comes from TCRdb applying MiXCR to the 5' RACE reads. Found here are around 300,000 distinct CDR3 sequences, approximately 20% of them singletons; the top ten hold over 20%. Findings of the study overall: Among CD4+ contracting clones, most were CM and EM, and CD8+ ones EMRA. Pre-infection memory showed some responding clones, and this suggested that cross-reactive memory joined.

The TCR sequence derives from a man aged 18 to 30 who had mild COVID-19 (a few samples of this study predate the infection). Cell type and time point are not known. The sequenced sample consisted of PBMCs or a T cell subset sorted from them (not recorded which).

This chain's CDR3 is CASSLMGPVLGSTGELFF. The CDR3 DNA reads as TGTGCCAGCAGCTTAATGGGGCCCGTTCTCGGTAGCACCGGGGAGCTGTTTTTT. The chain employs TRBV7-8 and TRBJ2-2; D may be TRBD1 (5 bases). The CDR3 has 18 residues. V lost 2 bases and J lost 4, with 20 bases in between. CDR1 and CDR2 (germline): SGHVS, FQNEAQ.